This T cell receptor beta chain was found in a study of CD8 T cells in ankylosing spondylitis. Regarding the study as a whole: A motif in TCR beta, a set of under 10 highly homologous variants, appeared characteristic of ankylosing spondylitis blood.

Scientists made TCR beta libraries using quantitative 5'-RACE with molecular barcodes. Using its own MiXCR run on the 5' RACE reads, TCRdb lists one record per CDR3 protein. Among just over 350,000 distinct CDR3 sequences listed, more than 20% were seen once. Comment on this clonotype: The antigen is not known.

Per the germline V gene, CDR1 is MNHEY and CDR2 is SVGAGI. Trimming removed 2 bases from V and 1 base from J, with 15 bases in between. This CDR3 spans 16 amino acids. The chain carries TRBV6-5 and TRBJ2-7, with D possibly called TRBD1 or TRBD2 (5 bases each). The specimen was blood, either unsorted or a sorted T cell fraction (not recorded which). This clonotype was sampled from a male donor with ankylosing spondylitis or in good health (not recorded which). This chain's CDR3 is CASSYTRDDGSYEQYF. Here the CDR3 DNA reads TGTGCCAGCAGTTACACCCGGGACGACGGTTCCTACGAGCAGTACTTC.